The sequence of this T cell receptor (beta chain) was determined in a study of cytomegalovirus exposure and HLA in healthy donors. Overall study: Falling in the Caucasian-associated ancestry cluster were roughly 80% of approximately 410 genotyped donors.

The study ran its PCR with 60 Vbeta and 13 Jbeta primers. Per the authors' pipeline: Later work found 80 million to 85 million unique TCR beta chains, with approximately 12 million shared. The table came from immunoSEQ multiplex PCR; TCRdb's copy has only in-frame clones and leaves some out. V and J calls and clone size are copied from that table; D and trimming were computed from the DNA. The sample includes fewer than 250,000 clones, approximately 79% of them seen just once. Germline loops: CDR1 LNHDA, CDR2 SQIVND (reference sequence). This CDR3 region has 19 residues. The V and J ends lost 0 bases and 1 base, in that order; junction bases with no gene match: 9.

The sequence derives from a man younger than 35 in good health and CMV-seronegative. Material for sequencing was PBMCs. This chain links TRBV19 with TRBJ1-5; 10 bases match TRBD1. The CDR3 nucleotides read TGTGCCAGTAGTATAGATCTGGAGACAGGGGGCTCGAGCAATCAGCCCCAGCATTTT. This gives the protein CASSIDLETGGSSNQPQHF.